The clone carrying this TCR beta chain turned up a few times. The sample is drawn from a study of molecular identifiers for immune sequencing clone quantification. The CDR3 totals 19 residues. Germline V CDR1 and CDR2: LNHDA, SQIVND (reference sequence). V lost 5 bases and J lost 4; bases outside the gene matches: 18. Using its own MiXCR run on the PCR reads, TCRdb lists one record per CDR3 protein. The data show approximately 550,000 distinct CDR3 sequences, roughly 26% seen once. The CD8+CD4-CCR7+CD45RA+ phenotype defined the sorted naive CD8 T cells. The receptor comes from a human donor in good health. Some libraries in this study had Jurkat cell RNA spiked in. The V gene is TRBV19, the J gene TRBJ2-3; 10 positions match TRBD2. The sample consisted of naive CD8+ T cells from blood, with Jurkat cell RNA spiked in. The subset is: FACS-sorted CD8+CD4-CCR7+CD45RA+ naive T cells. The chain's CDR3 is CASSGPGTSVSGGADTQYF. The CDR3 bases are TGTGCCAGTAGTGGCCCCGGGACTAGCGTGTCAGGGGGTGCAGATACGCAGTATTTT. Together with reference TRBV19 and TRBJ2-3, the CDR3 gives the full variable domain: DGGITQSPKYLFRKEGQNVTLSCEQNLNHDAMYWYRQDPGQGLRLIYYSQIVNDFQKGDIAEGYSVSREKKESFPLTVTSAQKNPTAFYLCASSGPGTSVSGGADTQYFGPGTRLTVL.